This T cell receptor (beta chain) appears in the sequencing data of a study of cytomegalovirus exposure and HLA in healthy donors listed by TCRdb under 2017. With regard to the full study: An earlier analysis of roughly 570 of the donors reported 250 to 300 Gb of sequence data and about 120 million unique TCR beta sequences obtained from 150 million to 200 million T cells. Four or five DR-DQ haplotypes were handled as single units for association and clustering because linkage in the cohort was strong. The later analysis used no new phenotypic data to find candidate immune exposures, relying instead on TCR beta sequences and their occurrence across donors. The number of donors typed differed by locus, with roughly 620-640 for A, B, C, DRB1 and DQB1, 522 for DQA1, 600 to 610 for DPA1, and 472 for DPB1. Of the approximately 370 genotyped donors, roughly 80% were placed in the genetic ancestry cluster associated with self-reported Caucasian donors. In an earlier analysis of 500 to 650 of the donors, high-throughput TCR beta sequencing was used to judge whether each TCR beta V gene segment behaved as functional or pseudogenic. Donor age, sex, ethnicity and CMV serostatus were compiled alongside the repertoire data. Class I and class II HLA loci were covered by the typing at four-digit resolution. The study used immunosequencing to profile the T cell repertoires of about 670 subjects and linked those repertoires to cytomegalovirus serostatus. The study aimed to test whether cataloging public T cell receptors could reveal signatures of past pathogen exposure. A later genetic analysis used genome-wide SNP genotypes for about 55% of the 666 donors, treating that subset as a discovery cohort. Along with the roughly 670-subject first cohort, a separate validation cohort of 120 different subjects was used. On average, around 230,000 unique TCR beta nucleotide sequences were sequenced per donor among roughly 430 genotyped donors of the cohort, with 15% to 20% of those sequences being non-productive. Approximately 310 gigabases of sequencing data and approximately 85 million unique TCR sequences were included in an early release covering under 650 HLA-typed donors. All discovery cohort repertoires had been generated using a single sequencing platform. To study patterns of TCR occurrence, a later analysis re-analyzed previously published TCR beta repertoires from around 670 donors and added high-resolution HLA genotyping. To predict cytomegalovirus infection status, the study brought together high-throughput TCR immunosequencing, statistical association of individual TCRs with disease status, and machine learning.

The trim is 6 bases for V and 5 bases for J, with a gap of 8 bases between the germline ends. Inclusive of the bounding cysteine and phenylalanine, the CDR3 is 11 residues long. Only the CDR3 DNA stays, 33 bases, in frame from base 1. CDR1 MNHEY and CDR2 SVGAGI were looked up in the germline V gene. In total, approximately 610 healthy bone marrow donors made up the cohort. At the time of sampling, every cohort member was nominally healthy, though immune exposures that went unrecorded were likely present. The donor tested CMV seronegative, placing the donor among the 350 to 400 seronegative members of the cohort. A peripheral blood sample was collected from each donor, and TCR beta sequencing was performed on peripheral blood mononuclear cells. The Qiagen DNeasy Blood Extraction Kit was used to extract genomic DNA from the blood cell samples. Regarding this clone: Its recognized antigen is unknown. Base qualities are not recorded, but no much larger clone differs from it by a single base.

What the research found in general, with its limitations: At a false discovery rate of 0.05, a later analysis linked some 17,000 TCR beta sequences to specific HLA alleles. In vitro tests confirmed that a few of the cytomegalovirus-associated TCR beta chains recognize cytomegalovirus antigens. Most CMV-associated TCR beta chains appeared to be HLA-restricted in a later analysis, and the HLA associations seemed to be driven largely by CMV exposure. Because HLA typing was unavailable for some donors at each locus, only the typed subset was used in association tests. CMV serostatus was the only immune exposure information available for the cohort. The cohort was sequenced for TCR beta chains only, and without alpha or paired-chain data the features that could be detected were limited. The authors suggested that the approach could potentially be extended to other disease states and immunological phenotypes. V-gene and J-gene trimming of TCR beta chains was associated with a missense DCLRE1C variant in a later genetic analysis, and the association was replicated in an independent cohort. Some IMGT-functional V segments, including TRBV6-2 and TRBV6-3, could not be distinguished by the 87-base-pair reads and were therefore excluded. A later analysis found that HLA-associated TCR beta chains were more clonally expanded and had lower generation probabilities than equally common non-associated chains. Correlated functional status among segregating V segments might reflect linkage disequilibrium, but an unknown experimental factor could not be ruled out. In both the original and validation cohorts, the classifier was reported to diagnose cytomegalovirus status with high specificity and sensitivity. Roughly uniform sequencing depth across donors was assumed in presence/absence analyses, although this assumption may not hold. In a later analysis, several top co-occurrence clusters were reported to appear linked to parvovirus B19, influenza, CMV and Epstein-Barr virus. A further reported finding was that TCR beta sequences accurately predicted the HLA-A and HLA-B alleles for most subjects in the first cohort. When HLA alleles, especially DR and DQ, strongly co-occurred, attributing TCR associations to individual alleles was difficult. A group of highly shared sequence variants was considered likely to be a technical artifact of the sequencing pipeline. The earlier analysis of fewer than 750 of the donors excluded fewer than 20 rarely observed V segments, including chromosome 9 orphons, because counts were too low. Compared with the approximately 710-donor mean, donors in an Asian-associated ancestry cluster had fewer N-insertions in productive TCRs, according to a later genetic analysis. Across donors, most TCR sequences were observed very rarely, whereas some public TCRs were present in many individuals. In the study, roughly 160 TCR beta chains were listed as associated with cytomegalovirus. A later analysis found that TCR association rates varied across HLA loci, with DRB1 alleles showing the most associated TCRs and HLA-C alleles the fewest. Broadly in line with IMGT annotations, most TCR beta V segments showed up in productive rearrangements about 87% or about 30% of the time in an earlier analysis of roughly 590 of the donors.

Libraries came from the immunoSEQ multiplex PCR assay. A mixture of 60 forward primers for TCR Vbeta segments and 13 reverse primers for TCR Jbeta segments was used in the multiplex PCR. The CDR3 region of rearranged TCR beta genes was amplified from genomic DNA by a multiplex PCR assay. The amplified TCR beta libraries were sequenced on the Illumina HiSeq System as 87-base-pair reads. The original pipeline was this. A later analysis counted about 80 million unique TCR beta chains across the 650 to 800 repertoires, and around 9.9 million of these chains were shared by at least two donors. Raw reads were error-corrected and collapsed into unique sequences by a nearest-neighbor algorithm in which closely related sequences were merged to remove PCR and sequencing errors. V, D and J gene segments were assigned by aligning CDR3 sequences to IMGT reference sequences. Each retained sequence needed at least a six-nucleotide match to both a V gene segment and a J gene segment. Rearrangements were called productive when the CDR3 lacked stop codons and stayed in frame with V and J; all others were non-productive. CDR3 was defined according to IMGT convention as the region running from the second conserved V-encoded cysteine to the conserved J-encoded phenylalanine. Sequences without an unambiguous match to a single V gene segment were excluded from the earlier analysis of 587 of the donors. In an earlier analysis of 587 of the donors, a V segment was called functional when productive rearrangements were above 56.7%, and segregating when the standard deviation between donors exceeded 5%. A statistical classification framework was built for diagnosing cytomegalovirus status from the catalog of TCR beta chain sequences. In a later analysis, TCR nucleotide sequences were compared against IMGT/GENE-DB human TR gene sequences so that V and J genes could be assigned. A later analysis assigned CDR3 sequences and most-parsimonious VDJ recombination scenarios with the TCRdist pipeline. In a later analysis, every TCR beta chain was defined by the combination of its CDR3 amino acid sequence and its V-gene family, and reads without a unique V-gene family were dropped. As a way to deal with suspected cross-contamination and a sequencing artifact, a later analysis dropped hundreds of nucleotide sequences that were highly shared and had low generation probability. In a later analysis, a clonal expansion index for each public chain was calculated from normalized within-repertoire ranks of inferred template counts. In a later analysis, generation probabilities were computed using a VDJ recombination model fitted to out-of-frame rearrangements, and the results were checked against IGoR. In a later analysis, hypergeometric tests were used to score TCR-TCR, TCR-HLA and TCR-CMV co-occurrence, with a repertoire-size bias correction applied to TCR pairs. In a later analysis, false discovery rates were estimated by permuting HLA or CMV assignments 20 times. In a later analysis, co-occurring TCRs were grouped using DBSCAN, and TCRdist sequence similarity was added for clustering within HLA-allele-positive subsets. For co-occurrence clustering, repertoires with fewer than 30,000 or more than 120,000 public chains were excluded, along with five repertoires with anomalous nucleotide sharing. The clones in this table, taken by TCRdb from immuneACCESS, are in-frame only. Not every clone is retained; where verified, under half of the shortfall comes from an unresolved V gene, and the cause of the rest is unknown. The V and J calls and the clone size are those of that table, but D and trimming were determined from the DNA. The sample includes some 120,000 clones, with 81% observed a single time. The biggest ten clones account for 3.5% to 4.5% of the sample.

The source material was PBMCs. The clonotype comes from a woman aged 25 to 39 in good health and CMV-seronegative. The chain joins TRBV6-5 to TRBJ2-7; the D gene is perhaps TRBD1, from 6 matching bases. The CDR3 in this case is CASRQGDEQYF. The sequence in DNA is TGTGCCAGCAGACAGGGAGACGAGCAGTACTTC.